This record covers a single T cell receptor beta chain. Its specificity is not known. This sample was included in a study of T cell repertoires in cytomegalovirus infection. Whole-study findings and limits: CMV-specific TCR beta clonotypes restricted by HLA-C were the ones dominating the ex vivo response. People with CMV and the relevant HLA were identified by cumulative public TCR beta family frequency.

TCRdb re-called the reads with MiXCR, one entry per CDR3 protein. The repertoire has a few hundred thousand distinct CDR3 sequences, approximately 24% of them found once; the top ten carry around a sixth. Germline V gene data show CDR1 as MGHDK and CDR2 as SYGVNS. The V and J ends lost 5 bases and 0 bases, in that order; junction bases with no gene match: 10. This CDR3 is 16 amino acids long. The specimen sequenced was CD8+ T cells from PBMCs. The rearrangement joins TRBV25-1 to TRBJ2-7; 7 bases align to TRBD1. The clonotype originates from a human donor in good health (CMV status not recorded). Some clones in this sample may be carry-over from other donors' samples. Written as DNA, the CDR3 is TGTGCCAGCAGTCCCGGACAGGTACTAACCTCCTACGAGCAGTACTTC. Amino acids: CASSPGQVLTSYEQYF.